Listed below are T cell receptor beta chains from one sample, sequenced in a study of cytomegalovirus exposure and HLA in healthy donors. The table came from immunoSEQ multiplex PCR; TCRdb's copy has only in-frame clones and leaves some out. The sample includes 190,000 or so clones, approximately 84% of them seen just once. The material sequenced was PBMCs. These receptors originate from a woman aged 18-29 years in good health and CMV-seropositive. CDR3s include the opening cysteine and the closing phenylalanine or tryptophan. A D gene is named only where the DNA matches it firmly. Not every row has a clone size; where given, it reads once, few, many or a size class.

abundance,d_gene,v_gene,j_gene,CDR3aa,CDR3nt
few,NA,TRBV4-1,TRBJ1-5,CASSQDLGAGQPQHF,TGCGCCAGCAGCCAAGATCTAGGAGCGGGACAGCCCCAGCATTTT
NA,TRBD1,TRBV7-2,TRBJ2-7,CASSQGGQGRYEQYF,TGTGCCAGCAGCCAGGGGGGACAGGGTCGGTACGAGCAGTACTTC
NA,TRBD1,TRBV19,TRBJ2-5,CASSDRDRGMETQYF,TGTGCCAGTAGTGACCGGGACAGGGGCATGGAGACCCAGTACTTC
NA,TRBD2,TRBV5-1,TRBJ2-3,CASSLLGLAGGLGTSTDTQYF,TGCGCCAGCAGCTTACTGGGACTAGCGGGGGGCCTTGGGACGAGCACAGATACGCAGTATTTT
NA,NA,TRBV27,TRBJ1-2,CASSLGPGANYGYTF,TGTGCCAGCAGTTTAGGGCCAGGGGCTAACTATGGCTACACCTTC
NA,TRBD1,TRBV5-4,TRBJ2-2,CASSSRDRPGELFF,TGTGCCAGCAGCAGCCGGGACAGACCCGGGGAGCTGTTTTTT
NA,TRBD1,TRBV19,TRBJ2-1,CASSIGQGVNEQFF,TGTGCCAGTAGTATCGGACAGGGTGTGAATGAGCAGTTCTTC
NA,TRBD2,TRBV5-1,TRBJ2-3,CASSLGLAGTDTQYF,TGCGCCAGCAGCTTGGGTCTAGCGGGCACAGATACGCAGTATTTT
NA,NA,TRBV19,TRBJ2-3,CASSSRTLSTDTQYF,TGTGCCAGTAGTTCACGGACACTTAGCACAGATACGCAGTATTTT
NA,NA,TRBV6-6,TRBJ1-1,CASRSTVNTEAFF,TGTGCCAGCAGGTCCACGGTGAACACTGAAGCTTTCTTT
NA,TRBD1,TRBV5-1,TRBJ2-5,CASSSTGAAETQYF,TGCGCCAGCAGCTCGACAGGGGCGGCAGAGACCCAGTACTTC
NA,NA,TRBV19,TRBJ1-2,CASSITSPGYGYTF,TGTGCCAGTAGTATTACCTCCCCGGGCTATGGCTACACCTTC
once,NA,TRBV6-5,TRBJ2-7,CASSSRPPFAGYEQYF,TGTGCCAGCAGTTCCAGACCACCCTTTGCAGGATACGAGCAGTACTTC
NA,TRBD1,TRBV7-9,TRBJ2-7,CASSFRQGDYEQYF,TGTGCCAGCAGCTTCAGACAGGGTGACTACGAGCAGTACTTC
NA,NA,TRBV6-1,TRBJ1-2,CASSVGANRESYGYTF,TGTGCCAGCAGTGTGGGGGCAAACAGGGAGTCCTATGGCTACACCTTC
NA,NA,TRBV4-2,TRBJ2-7,CASSQDANSGYEQYF,TGTGCCAGCAGCCAAGATGCGAATAGCGGCTACGAGCAGTACTTC
NA,TRBD1,TRBV10-3,TRBJ2-5,CAISGDRVRETQYF,TGTGCCATCAGTGGGGACAGGGTTAGGGAGACCCAGTACTTC
NA,TRBD2,TRBV19,TRBJ2-2,CASSLAGGNTGELFF,TGTGCCAGTAGCCTAGCGGGGGGTAACACCGGGGAGCTGTTTTTT
NA,TRBD2,TRBV7-2,TRBJ2-1,CASSSRGGHHEQFF,TGTGCCAGCAGCAGTCGGGGGGGCCACCATGAGCAGTTCTTC
NA,NA,TRBV7-9,TRBJ2-6,CASPRDVNVLTF,TGTGCCAGCCCCCGGGATGTCAACGTCCTGACTTTC
NA,TRBD1,TRBV7-3,TRBJ2-1,CASSLAGQGPRDEQFF,TGTGCCAGCAGCTTAGCCGGACAGGGGCCGAGGGATGAGCAGTTCTTC
NA,NA,TRBV5-1,TRBJ2-7,CASSLDFSPAYEQYF,TGCGCCAGCAGCTTAGACTTCAGCCCAGCCTACGAGCAGTACTTC